The present TCR beta chain was sequenced within a study of neurological immune-mediated disorders. At least ten counts were recorded for this clonotype. The CDR3 length is 17 residues. The germline V and J ends were trimmed by 3 bases and 0 bases, with 18 bases remaining between them. CDR1 is SEHNR, CDR2 FQNEAQ, per germline (reference sequence). TCRdb called the 5' RACE reads again in MiXCR, with one record for every CDR3 protein. The sample includes roughly 19,000 distinct CDR3 sequences, 7% to 8.5% seen only once; the top ten take around 16%. The chain is built from TRBV7-9 and TRBJ2-7, with a weak D call TRBD2 (6 bases). The sequence was collected from a woman aged 25 to 45 with HTLV-1-associated myelopathy (HAM/TSP). Sequencing input: CD8+ T cells from blood. The CDR3 nucleotides read TGTGCCAGCAGCTTCCCAGCGGCGGGGCCGAGCTCCTACGAGCAGTACTTC. Translated, it gives CASSFPAAGPSSYEQYF. Full variable domain (remainder filled in from reference TRBV7-9 and TRBJ2-7): DTGVSQNPRHKITKRGQNVTFRCDPISEHNRLYWYRQTLGQGPEFLTYFQNEAQLEKSRLLSDRFSAERPKGSFSTLEIQRTEQGDSAMYLCASSFPAAGPSSYEQYFGPGTRLTVT.